The 27 T cell receptor beta chains presented below share a single source sample, sequenced in a study of T cells in localized non-small cell lung cancer. TCRdb keeps only in-frame clones here, not all; method: immunoSEQ multiplex PCR. This sample has under 1,000 clones, with roughly a sixth found just once. Here the sequenced sample was lung tumor tissue, taken before any cancer treatment. The receptors derive from a female donor over 55 with stage I squamous cell lung carcinoma.

By share, this clone counts as large. The J gene is TRBJ2-1, the V gene TRBV11-3; D perhaps matches TRBD1 (5 bases). V gave up 5 bases and J gave up 9 bases, with 17 bases separating them. Germline V lookup: CDR1 SGHNT, CDR2 YENEEA. The CDR3 extends over 14 amino acids. CDR3 sequence reads: CASSDAGYWGEQFF. The CDR3 DNA follows: TGTGCCAGCAGCGACGCAGGGTACTGGGGTGAGCAGTTCTTC.

Judged by abundance, this clone is medium-sized. The J gene is TRBJ1-1, the V gene TRBV12-5; possibly TRBD1 for D (6 bases). The CDR3 covers 14 residues. Germline assignment: CDR1 LGHNT and CDR2 FRNRAP. The CDR3, as DNA: TGTGCCAGCCACCTCGGGGACACTTGGACTGAAGCTTTCTTT. Protein sequence: CASHLGDTWTEAFF.

In this sample, this clone turned up a few times. This chain joins TRBV9 and TRBJ1-1, with D hard to call. The CDR3 runs 14 residues. CDR1 is SGDLS and CDR2 is YYNGEE in the germline V gene. V dropped 0 bases and J dropped 1 base, with 7 bases sitting between them. The CDR3 region has the DNA TGTGCCAGCAGCGTAGTAGTTAAGAACACTGAAGCTTTCTTT. This sequence encodes CASSVVVKNTEAFF.

This clone came up many times. V is TRBV11-3 and J is TRBJ2-1; either TRBD1 or TRBD2 may supply D (7 bases each). Per the germline V gene, CDR1 is SGHNT and CDR2 is YENEEA. The V end lost 5 bases, the J end lost 2 bases, and 13 bases lay between the germline ends. The CDR3 runs 15 residues. CDR3 sequence: CASSPRGGPYNEQFF. CDR3 coding DNA: TGTGCCAGCAGCCCCAGGGGGGGCCCCTACAATGAGCAGTTCTTC. The full variable domain, rest sourced from reference TRBV11-3 and TRBJ2-1, is EAGVVQSPRYKIIEKKQPVAFWCNPISGHNTLYWYLQNLGQGPELLIRYENEEAVDDSQLPKDRFSAERLKGVDSTLKIQPAELGDSAVYLCASSPRGGPYNEQFFGPGTRLTVL.

By sample fraction, this clone is large. The chain joins TRBV9 to TRBJ1-6; 9 bases are a match to TRBD1. J was trimmed by 6 bases and V by 2 bases; bases with no gene match: 6. Germline CDR1 is SGDLS and CDR2 is YYNGEE. The CDR3 spans 16 residues. CDR3 loop: CASSVGTGSGNSPLHF. The CDR3 DNA reads as TGTGCCAGCAGCGTTGGGACAGGGTCAGGTAATTCACCCCTCCACTTT.

This clone came up a few times. The chain employs TRBV28 and TRBJ1-6, with TRBD1 matching over 8 bases. Per the germline V gene, CDR1 is MDHEN and CDR2 is SYDVKM. This CDR3 has 16 residues. V was clipped by 3 bases and J by 4 bases; unmatched bases: 5. The CDR3 reads CASSFGDRSYNSPLHF. The CDR3 coding sequence is TGTGCCAGCAGTTTTGGGGACAGGTCGTATAATTCACCCCTCCACTTT.

This clone was counted ten times or more. This sequence joins TRBV9 and TRBJ1-6; no firm D call. The CDR3 has 14 residues. Germline V gene sequence: CDR1 SGDLS, CDR2 YYNGEE. The V end lost 2 bases, the J end lost 2 bases, and 5 bases lay between the germline ends. The CDR3 DNA reads TGTGCCAGCAGCGTGCGCACCTATAATTCACCCCTCCACTTT. Protein: CASSVRTYNSPLHF.

The chain uses TRBV12-5 and TRBJ1-1, with D possibly being TRBD1 (5 bases). CDR1 and CDR2 from the germline V gene are LGHNT and FRNRAP. The CDR3 extends over 13 amino acids. The CDR3 protein is CASTPAGVREAFF. In nucleotides, the CDR3 is TGTGCCAGCACTCCCGCGGGGGTTAGGGAAGCTTTCTTT.

The chain has TRBV5-1 and TRBJ2-2, with D possibly being TRBD1 (5 bases). CDR3 size: 14 residues. Deletions cut 4 bases from V and 6 bases from J, with 13 bases between. Per the germline V gene, CDR1 is SGHRS and CDR2 is YFSETQ. The CDR3 coding sequence is TGCGCCAGCAGCGACCAGGGTCACGCCGGGGAGCTGTTTTTT. As protein: CASSDQGHAGELFF. Supplemented by reference TRBV5-1 and TRBJ2-2, the full variable domain reads KAGVTQTPRYLIKTRGQQVTLSCSPISGHRSVSWYQQTPGQGLQFLFEYFSETQRNKGNFPGRFSGRQFSNSRSEMNVSTLELGDSALYLCASSDQGHAGELFFGEGSRLTVL.

In its sample, this clone is medium-sized. The chain carries TRBV7-1 and TRBJ1-6, with D maybe TRBD1 (6 bases). TRBV7-1 is filed as an ORF, its function uncertain. CDR3 size: 13 residues. The germline V and J ends were trimmed by 4 bases and 13 bases, with 14 bases remaining between them. The CDR3 protein is CASSLGPDRPLHF. The CDR3 DNA reads TGTGCCAGCAGCTTAGGGCCCGACAGGCCCCTCCACTTT.

This chain links TRBV18 with TRBJ2-5; D gene ambiguous. The germline V gene encodes CDR1 KGHSH and CDR2 LQKENI. This CDR3 comprises 13 residues. Trimming stripped 5 bases from V and 3 bases from J, with 10 bases between. CDR3: CASSLGPKETQYF. CDR3 nucleotide sequence: TGTGCCAGCTCATTAGGACCCAAAGAGACCCAGTACTTC.

The chain couples TRBV5-1 to TRBJ2-3, with D uncertain. Germline lookup yields CDR1 SGHRS and CDR2 YFSETQ. The CDR3 extends over 14 amino acids. Trimming removed 0 bases from V and 2 bases from J, with 7 bases in between. The CDR3 reads CASSLGQNTDTQYF. CDR3 nucleotide sequence: TGCGCCAGCAGCTTGGGGCAGAACACAGATACGCAGTATTTT.

This clone rates as large (0.1 to 1%). V gene TRBV11-3 combines with J gene TRBJ1-6; 9 bases align to TRBD1. CDR1 SGHNT and CDR2 YENEEA come from the germline V gene. The CDR3 covers 15 residues. V trimming: 0 bases; J trimming: 6 bases; junction bases outside the gene matches: 0. The CDR3 DNA sequence: TGTGCCAGCAGCTTAGAGGGACAGGGTAATTCACCCCTCCACTTT. This codes for CASSLEGQGNSPLHF. The whole variable domain, filled in from reference TRBV11-3 and TRBJ1-6, reads EAGVVQSPRYKIIEKKQPVAFWCNPISGHNTLYWYLQNLGQGPELLIRYENEEAVDDSQLPKDRFSAERLKGVDSTLKIQPAELGDSAVYLCASSLEGQGNSPLHFGNGTRLTVT.

This clone is categorized as medium-sized (0.01 to 0.1%). This chain links TRBV11-3 with TRBJ1-3; D may be TRBD1 (5 bases). The CDR3 has 16 amino acids. Deletions cut 7 bases from V and 0 bases from J, with 16 bases between. Germline V gives CDR1 SGHNT, CDR2 YENEEA. The CDR3 DNA is TGTGCCAGCACTCCAAATACAGGACTCTCTGGAAACACCATATATTTT. This sequence encodes CASTPNTGLSGNTIYF. The full variable domain, in which reference TRBV11-3 and TRBJ1-3 provide the parts outside the CDR3, is EAGVVQSPRYKIIEKKQPVAFWCNPISGHNTLYWYLQNLGQGPELLIRYENEEAVDDSQLPKDRFSAERLKGVDSTLKIQPAELGDSAVYLCASTPNTGLSGNTIYFGEGSWLTVV.

This clone was counted between two and nine times. The chain is built from TRBV11-3 and TRBJ1-1; D remains unclear. The length of the CDR3 is 17 residues. Germline CDR1 and CDR2: SGHNT and YENEEA. V lost 3 bases, J lost 2 bases, and 19 bases lay in between. This CDR3 is CASSLGGNPGRNTEAFF. CDR3 nucleotides: TGTGCCAGCAGCTTGGGCGGAAATCCGGGTAGAAACACTGAAGCTTTCTTT.

There are a few counts of this clone. The chain employs TRBV9 and TRBJ1-4; TRBD1 agrees at 8 bases. The germline V gene has CDR1 SGDLS and CDR2 YYNGEE. The CDR3 loop spans 15 amino acids. V dropped 5 bases and J dropped 4; count of bases not matched to a gene: 7. The CDR3 sequence is CASSDQGAGNEKLFF. The CDR3 bases are TGTGCCAGCAGTGACCAGGGGGCCGGTAATGAAAAACTGTTTTTT.

The chain carries TRBV14 and TRBJ1-1; possible D gene TRBD1, 5 bases. V shed 4 bases and J shed 7 bases, with 13 bases lying between them. This CDR3 spans 13 amino acids. In germline, CDR1 is SGHDN, CDR2 FVKESK. The CDR3 DNA is TGTGCCAGCAGCCTTTGGGACGGGGGTGAAGCTTTCTTT. It encodes CASSLWDGGEAFF.

A few counts support this clone. The V and J genes are TRBV7-2 and TRBJ1-1, with 7 nucleotides matching TRBD1. The germline CDR1 and CDR2 sequences are SGHTA and FQGNSA. The CDR3 covers 13 residues. The V segment lost 1 base and the J segment 4 bases; nucleotides outside the gene matches: 0. The DNA of the CDR3 is TGTGCCAGCAGCTTAGGACAGGGCACTGAAGCTTTCTTT. It encodes CASSLGQGTEAFF.

This clone has just a few counts. The gene calls are TRBV29-1 and TRBJ1-1, with D hard to call. Trimming cost V 2 bases and J 0 bases, with 7 bases left between them. The germline CDR1 and CDR2 sequences are SQVTM and ANQGSEA. The length of the CDR3 is 13 residues. The CDR3 reads CSVEQKLNTEAFF. The DNA of the CDR3 is TGCAGCGTTGAACAGAAATTGAACACTGAAGCTTTCTTT.

The V gene is TRBV11-3, the J gene TRBJ1-6; D is unresolved. This CDR3 is 14 amino acids long. CDR1 is SGHNT and CDR2 is YENEEA in the germline V gene. V gave up 3 bases and J gave up 6 bases, with 9 bases separating them. CDR3 nucleotide sequence: TGTGCCAGCAGCTTGTTGGGGAGTAATTCACCCCTCCACTTT. This codes for CASSLLGSNSPLHF.

V is TRBV5-1 and J is TRBJ1-1; D is perhaps TRBD1 (6 bases). Germline V gene data show CDR1 as SGHRS and CDR2 as YFSETQ. Trimming removed 0 bases from V and 2 bases from J, with 8 bases in between. The CDR3 contains 14 residues. DNA for the CDR3: TGCGCCAGCAGCTTGGGACAGGTTAACACTGAAGCTTTCTTT. Translation: CASSLGQVNTEAFF.

This clone occurred once. J is TRBJ1-4 and V is TRBV18, with D unclear. Trimming removed 0 bases from V and 4 bases from J, with 12 bases in between. Germline CDR1 reads KGHSH; CDR2 reads LQKENI. The CDR3 contains 16 residues. This chain's CDR3 is CASSPPGSGDNEKLFF. In DNA, the CDR3 is TGTGCCAGCTCACCACCGGGGTCTGGGGATAATGAAAAACTGTTTTTT.

The chain links TRBV29-1 to TRBJ2-3; 7 nucleotides line up with TRBD2. Trimming removed 7 bases from V and 0 bases from J; junction bases left unmatched: 4. CDR1 is SQVTM, CDR2 ANQGSEA, per germline. CDR3 size: 13 residues. CDR3 bases: TGCAGCGGGGAGGGGTTAAGCACAGATACGCAGTATTTT. It translates to CSGEGLSTDTQYF.

This chain joins TRBV9 and TRBJ1-1; no clear D gene. The germline V gene encodes CDR1 SGDLS and CDR2 YYNGEE. The CDR3 extends over 12 amino acids. V lost 3 bases, J lost 3 bases, and 6 bases lay in between. The CDR3 DNA reads as TGTGCCAGCAGCGGCGGATACACTGAAGCTTTCTTT. It yields the protein CASSGGYTEAFF.

The rearrangement uses TRBV29-1 and TRBJ2-7; either TRBD1 or TRBD2 may supply D (5 bases each). Trimming removed 6 bases from V and 4 bases from J, with 16 bases in between. The CDR3 has 13 amino acids. In germline, CDR1 is SQVTM, CDR2 ANQGSEA. The CDR3 nucleotides read TGCAGCGTCCGGGACCCCTGGGGGTACGAGCAGTACTTC. It is translated as CSVRDPWGYEQYF.

This clone was observed a handful of times. The chain joins TRBV9 to TRBJ2-2; 10 positions agree with TRBD2. This CDR3 region has 16 residues. Germline V CDR1 and CDR2: SGDLS, YYNGEE. The V gene end was trimmed by 3 bases and the J gene end by 6 bases; junction bases not matched to a gene: 8. This CDR3 reads CASSAGTSVFAGELFF. As DNA, the CDR3 is TGTGCCAGCAGCGCCGGGACTAGCGTTTTTGCCGGGGAGCTGTTTTTT.

This clone is labeled as large (0.1 to 1%). V is TRBV9 and J is TRBJ1-2; D unresolved. This CDR3 contains 14 residues. Between the trimmed V and J ends, which lost 5 bases and 8 bases, there was a span of 19 bases. Germline V gene lookup returns CDR1 SGDLS and CDR2 YYNGEE. In nucleotides, the CDR3 is TGTGCCAGCAGTGCTTTATTCGGGCAGCGGGGCTACACCTTC. It is translated as CASSALFGQRGYTF.